This TCR beta chain was obtained from a study of technical replicates of blood from four donors. Assay: immunoSEQ multiplex PCR; the TCRdb copy retains only in-frame clones and omits some. The sample has some 98,000 clones, 90% to 97% seen once; the top ten hold 0.2% to 0.25%. V was pared by 4 bases and J by 1 base, with 11 bases of the junction left unmatched. This CDR3 is built from 18 residues. Germline values: CDR1 MGHRA, CDR2 YSYEKL. J is TRBJ2-7 and V is TRBV4-1, with 12 nucleotides matching TRBD2. What was sequenced was T cells isolated from PBMCs. The receptor's source is a human donor in good health. CDR3 coding DNA: TGCGCCAGCAGCCCCTGGCTAGCGGGAGGGCCAGGGTCCTACGAGCAGTACTTC. Translating gives CASSPWLAGGPGSYEQYF.